The clone carrying this TCR beta chain was counted between two and nine times. The target antigen is unknown. Germline V gene sequence: CDR1 SNHLY, CDR2 FYNNEI. Unmatched junction bases numbered 9, after V lost 4 bases and J lost 6 bases. The CDR3 loop spans 15 amino acids. The record originates from a study of cytomegalovirus exposure and HLA in healthy donors. Notes on the study in general: No immune exposure information besides CMV serostatus was available.

Amplification used 60 Vbeta primers and 13 Jbeta primers. The repertoire was sequenced with immunoSEQ multiplex PCR; TCRdb's copy has only in-frame clones and lacks some. There are 200,000 to 250,000 clones in the sample; around 80% occur only once, and about 1.5% lies in the top ten. The specimen was PBMCs. The chain couples TRBV2 to TRBJ1-5; TRBD1 matches 7 bases. This TCR derives from a man between 50 and 59 years old in good health and CMV-seronegative. The chain's CDR3 is CASSGDRKGGQPQHF. The CDR3 DNA is TGTGCCAGCAGTGGGGACAGAAAAGGTGGTCAGCCCCAGCATTTT.